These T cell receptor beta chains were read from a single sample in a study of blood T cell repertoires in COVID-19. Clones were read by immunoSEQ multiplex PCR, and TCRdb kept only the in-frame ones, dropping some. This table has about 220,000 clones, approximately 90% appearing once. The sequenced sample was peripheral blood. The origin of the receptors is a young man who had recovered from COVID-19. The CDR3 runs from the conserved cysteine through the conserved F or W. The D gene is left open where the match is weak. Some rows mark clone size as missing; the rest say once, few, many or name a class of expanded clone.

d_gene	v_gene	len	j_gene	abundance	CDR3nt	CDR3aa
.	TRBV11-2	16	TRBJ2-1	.	TGTGCCAGCAGCTTATTGACCGGGATACCTTACAATGAGCAGTTCTTC	CASSLLTGIPYNEQFF
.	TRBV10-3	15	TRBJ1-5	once	TGTGCCATCAGTGGCGGGGCGGAGAGCAATCAGCCCCAGCATTTT	CAISGGAESNQPQHF
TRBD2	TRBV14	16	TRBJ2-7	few	TGTGCCAGCAGCCGCCGAACTAGCGGGGTATACTACGAGCAGTACTTC	CASSRRTSGVYYEQYF
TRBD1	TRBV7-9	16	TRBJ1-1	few	TGTGCCAGCAGCTTTTGGGCAGGGGGCGCTGGGGATGAAGCTTTCTTT	CASSFWAGGAGDEAFF
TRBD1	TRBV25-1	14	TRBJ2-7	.	TGTGCCAGCAGTGACGGACAGGTTGGCTACGAGCAGTACTTC	CASSDGQVGYEQYF
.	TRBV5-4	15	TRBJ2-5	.	TGTGCCAGCAGCTGGTGGCGGGTCGGGGAAGAGACCCAGTACTTC	CASSWWRVGEETQYF
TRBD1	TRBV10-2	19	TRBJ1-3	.	TGCGCCAGCATTGGAAACAGGGGGCTCGGATCTGGGTCTGGAAACACCATATATTTT	CASIGNRGLGSGSGNTIYF
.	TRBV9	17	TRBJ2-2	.	TGTGCCAGCAGCGTAGAGCTTTTGGCAGGGTTTTCCGGGGAGCTGTTTTTT	CASSVELLAGFSGELFF
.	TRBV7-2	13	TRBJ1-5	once	TGTGCCAGCAGCCCCCCTGAGGGGGAGCCCCAGCATTTT	CASSPPEGEPQHF
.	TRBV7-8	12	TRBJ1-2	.	TGTGCCAGCAGCCCAGTGGACTATGGCTACACCTTC	CASSPVDYGYTF
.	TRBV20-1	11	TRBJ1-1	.	TGCAGTGCTAGAACAGGGATTGAAGCTTTCTTT	CSARTGIEAFF
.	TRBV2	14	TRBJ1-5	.	TGTGCCAGCAGGGGGAGTCAGCGAGGGCAGCCCCAGCATTTT	CASRGSQRGQPQHF
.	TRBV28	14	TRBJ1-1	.	TGTGCCAGCAGTTGGGCGGGATCCTACACTGAAGCTTTCTTT	CASSWAGSYTEAFF
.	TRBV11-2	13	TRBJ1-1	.	TGTGCCAGCAGCTTAAGGGGACTCACTGAAGCTTTCTTT	CASSLRGLTEAFF
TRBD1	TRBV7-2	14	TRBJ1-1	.	TGTGCCAGCAGCCCGGGACAGATGAACACTGAAGCTTTCTTT	CASSPGQMNTEAFF
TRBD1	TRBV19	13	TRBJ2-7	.	TGTGCCAGTAGCCCGACAGGGGCCTACGAGCAGTACTTC	CASSPTGAYEQYF
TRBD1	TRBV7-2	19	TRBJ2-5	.	TGTGCCAGCAGCCTTTTCCTGGGTACAGGGGGCTATCCGCAAGAGACCCAGTACTTC	CASSLFLGTGGYPQETQYF
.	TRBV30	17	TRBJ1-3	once	TGTGCCTGGAGTTCCCAGGGCCCCCTGTTCTCTGGAAACACCATATATTTT	CAWSSQGPLFSGNTIYF
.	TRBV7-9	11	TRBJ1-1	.	TGTGCCAGCAGTCCCCAACTTTGGGCTTTCTTT	CASSPQLWAFF
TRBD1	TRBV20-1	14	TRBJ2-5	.	TGCAGTGCTAGTAGGGGCGGGACAGGGGAGACCCAGTACTTC	CSASRGGTGETQYF
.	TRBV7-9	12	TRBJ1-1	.	TGTGCCAGCAGCCCCTCCAGTTTGAAAGCTTTCTTT	CASSPSSLKAFF
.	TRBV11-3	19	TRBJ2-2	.	TGTGCCAGCAGCCCCAGGAAGCTCACCAACCCTAAGAACACCGGGGAGCTGTTTTTT	CASSPRKLTNPKNTGELFF
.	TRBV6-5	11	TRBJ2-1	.	TGTGCCAGCAGCCTAGCCCATGAGCAGTTCTTC	CASSLAHEQFF
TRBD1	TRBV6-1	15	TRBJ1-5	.	TGTGCCAGCAGTGAAACCGACAGGGGATGGCAGCCCCAGCATTTT	CASSETDRGWQPQHF
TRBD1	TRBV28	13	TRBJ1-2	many	TGTGCCAGCAGGAAGACAGGGCCCTATGGCTACACCTTC	CASRKTGPYGYTF
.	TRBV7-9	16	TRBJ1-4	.	TGTGCCAGCAGCTTACAGAGGACAGTGCTGTATGAAAAACTGTTTTTT	CASSLQRTVLYEKLFF
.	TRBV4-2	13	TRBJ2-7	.	TGTGCCAGCAGCCAGGTGAGGGCGAACGAGCAGTACTTC	CASSQVRANEQYF
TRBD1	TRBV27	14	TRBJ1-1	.	TGTGCCAGCACAGGGGGGCCGCTAGTCTACGAAGCTTTCTTT	CASTGGPLVYEAFF
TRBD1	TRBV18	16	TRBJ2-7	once	TGTGCCAGCTCAAAGGACAGGGGGCGAGGCTCCTACGAGCAGTACTTC	CASSKDRGRGSYEQYF
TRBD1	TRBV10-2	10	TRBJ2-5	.	TGCGCCAGCAGCCGGGACAGGGTTTACTTC	CASSRDRVYF